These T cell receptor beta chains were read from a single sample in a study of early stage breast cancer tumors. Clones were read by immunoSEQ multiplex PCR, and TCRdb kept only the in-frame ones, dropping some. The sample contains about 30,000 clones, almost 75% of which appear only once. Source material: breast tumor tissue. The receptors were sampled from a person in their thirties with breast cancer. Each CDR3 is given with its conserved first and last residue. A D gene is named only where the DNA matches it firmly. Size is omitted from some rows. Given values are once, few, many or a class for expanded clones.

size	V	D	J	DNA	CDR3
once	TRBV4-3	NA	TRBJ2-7	TGCGCCAGCAGCCACACGGGAGCGGCCTACGAGCAGTACTTC	CASSHTGAAYEQYF
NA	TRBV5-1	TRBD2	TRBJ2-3	TGCGCCAGCAGCTTGGGGGTAGCGGGATACACAGATACGCAGTATTTT	CASSLGVAGYTDTQYF
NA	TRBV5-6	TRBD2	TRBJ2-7	TGTGCCAGCAGCAGGGGACTAGCGGGTCCGGGGGCCTACGAGCAGTACTTC	CASSRGLAGPGAYEQYF
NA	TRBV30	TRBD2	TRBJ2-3	TGTGCCTGGAGTGGACTAGCGGGAGGGCCAGATACGCAGTATTTT	CAWSGLAGGPDTQYF
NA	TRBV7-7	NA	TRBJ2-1	TGTGCTAGCAGCTTAGACGTAGCCGCTGAGCAGTTCTTC	CASSLDVAAEQFF
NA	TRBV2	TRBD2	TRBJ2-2	TGTGCCAGCAAACTAGCGGGAGACCCCTCCGGGGAGCTGTTTTTT	CASKLAGDPSGELFF
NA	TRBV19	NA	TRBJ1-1	TGTGCCAGTAGTATCCCCCCGGGGGGAGCTTTCTTT	CASSIPPGGAFF
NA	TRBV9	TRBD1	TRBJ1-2	TGTGCCAGCAGAGGGGGGACAGGGCAAGGCTACACCTTC	CASRGGTGQGYTF
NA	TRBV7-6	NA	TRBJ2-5	TGTGCCAGCAGCTTAGCAGGTCTTTCGGGACGACTACCCCCGACCCAGTACTTC	CASSLAGLSGRLPPTQYF
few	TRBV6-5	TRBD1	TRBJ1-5	TGTGCCAGCAGTTACTCGACAGGGGACAATCAGCCCCAGCATTTT	CASSYSTGDNQPQHF
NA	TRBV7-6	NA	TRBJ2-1	TGTGCCAGCAGCTCCCTACCGGACTCAACTTACAATGAGCAGTTCTTC	CASSSLPDSTYNEQFF
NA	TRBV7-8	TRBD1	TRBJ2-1	TGTGCCAGCAGCCCGAGACAGGGACCATACAATGAGCAGTTCTTC	CASSPRQGPYNEQFF
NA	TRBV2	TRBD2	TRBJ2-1	TGTGCCAGCGCCAAAGAAGCGGGAGGCTACAATGAGCAGTTCTTC	CASAKEAGGYNEQFF
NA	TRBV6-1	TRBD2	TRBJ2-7	TGTGCCAGCAGCCCCGGGACTAGCGGGCTCTACGAGCAGTACTTC	CASSPGTSGLYEQYF
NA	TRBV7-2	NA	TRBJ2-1	TGTGCCAGCAGCAGGGATGGGCGCGAGCAGTTCTTC	CASSRDGREQFF
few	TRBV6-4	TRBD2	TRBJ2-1	TGTGCCAGCAGCATCGGGACTAGTGGCAATGAGCAGTTCTTC	CASSIGTSGNEQFF